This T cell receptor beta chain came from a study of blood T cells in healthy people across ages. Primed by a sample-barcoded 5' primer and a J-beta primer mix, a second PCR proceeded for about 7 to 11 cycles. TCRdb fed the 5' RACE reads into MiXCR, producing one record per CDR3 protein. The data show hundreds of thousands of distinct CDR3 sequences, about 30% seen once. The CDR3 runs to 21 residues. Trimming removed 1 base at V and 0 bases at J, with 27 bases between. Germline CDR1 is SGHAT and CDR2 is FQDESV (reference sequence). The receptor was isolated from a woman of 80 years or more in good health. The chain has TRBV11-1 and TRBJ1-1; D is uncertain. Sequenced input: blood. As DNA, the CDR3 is TGTGCCAGCAGCTTAGTCAGTGGTAAGAGACCGTCCATCTCCATGAACACTGAAGCTTTCTTT. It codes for CASSLVSGKRPSISMNTEAFF.